This T cell receptor beta chain derives from a study of T cell changes during pregnancy in multiple sclerosis. This table comes from immunoSEQ multiplex PCR, and its TCRdb copy is limited to in-frame clones, with some not included. The data contain approximately 100,000 clones, roughly 92% of them singletons. Trimming took 6 bases from V and 1 from J, leaving 13 bases between them. The CDR3 covers 14 residues. Germline V gives CDR1 ENHRY, CDR2 SYGVKD. This receptor was obtained from a female donor with multiple sclerosis, enrolled in a pregnancy study. The sequences come from peripheral blood, collected after pregnancy. V gene TRBV10-3 combines with J gene TRBJ2-7; no definite D call. CDR3 region: CAIRDTGRSYEQYF. The CDR3 DNA sequence: TGTGCCATCAGAGACACCGGCCGGTCCTACGAGCAGTACTTC.